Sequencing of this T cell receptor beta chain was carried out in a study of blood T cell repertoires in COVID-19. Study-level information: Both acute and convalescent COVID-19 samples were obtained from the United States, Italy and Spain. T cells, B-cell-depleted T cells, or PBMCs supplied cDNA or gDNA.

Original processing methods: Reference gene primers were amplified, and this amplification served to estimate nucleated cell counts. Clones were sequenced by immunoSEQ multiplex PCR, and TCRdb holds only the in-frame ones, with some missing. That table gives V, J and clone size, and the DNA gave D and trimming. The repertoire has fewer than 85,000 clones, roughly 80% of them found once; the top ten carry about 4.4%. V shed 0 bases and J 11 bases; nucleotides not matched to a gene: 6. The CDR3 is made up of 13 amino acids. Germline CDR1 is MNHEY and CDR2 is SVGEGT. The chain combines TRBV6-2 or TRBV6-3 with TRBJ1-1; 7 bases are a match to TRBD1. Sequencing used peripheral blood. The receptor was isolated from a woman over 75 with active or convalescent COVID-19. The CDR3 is CASSYSLGGLAFF. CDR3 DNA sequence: TGTGCCAGCAGTTACTCGTTAGGGGGCTTGGCTTTCTTT.